The 10 T cell receptor beta chains below were found in one sample sequenced in a study of a mutant IDH1 vaccine in newly diagnosed glioma. Some clones are missing from TCRdb's copy, which holds only in-frame ones; the method was immunoSEQ multiplex PCR. The data contain approximately 60,000 clones, 86% of them singletons. These TCRs are of unknown antigen specificity. Time point defined: week 35, safety follow-up. A 20-mer mutant IDH1 peptide at 300 ug was injected subcutaneously with topical imiquimod. Sequenced here: PBMCs, sampled from a glioma patient whose treatment included an IDH1 peptide vaccine. The source is a man between 40 and 49 years old with glioma.

The chain combines TRBV6-4 with TRBJ2-1; the match to TRBD2 covers 10 bases. Germline trimming cut 4 bases from V and 15 bases from J; bases unmatched to any gene: 9. CDR1 and CDR2 (germline): MRHNA, SNTAGT. The CDR3 is 13 amino acids. CDR3 DNA: TGTGCCAGCAGTGGAGCCAGCGGGAGGGAGGTGTTCTTC. It is translated as CASSGASGREVFF.

The V call is TRBV6-5, the J call TRBJ1-2; no clear D gene. The V gene lost 7 bases and the J gene lost 8 bases, with 14 bases spanning the gap. The V gene's germline CDR1 is MNHEY and CDR2 SVGAGI. The CDR3 totals 12 residues. The CDR3 region is CASTADGQGYTF. DNA for the CDR3: TGTGCCAGCACCGCGGACGGCCAGGGCTACACCTTC.

The V and J genes are TRBV2 and TRBJ2-5, with D tentatively TRBD1 (6 bases). The germline V gene has CDR1 SNHLY and CDR2 FYNNEI. The length of the CDR3 is 13 residues. V was pared by 8 bases and J by 2 bases, with 12 bases between. The DNA for the CDR3 is TGTGCCAGCGGGACAACTGTTCAAGAGACCCAGTACTTC. Translating gives CASGTTVQETQYF.

Remarks on this clone: Other DNA sequences in the sample encode the same CDR3. This chain uses TRBV6-5 with TRBJ1-2; 9 bases map to TRBD1. The CDR3 runs to 14 residues. The germline gives CDR1 MNHEY, CDR2 SVGAGI. The V gene end was trimmed by 5 bases and the J gene end by 4 bases; junction bases not matched to a gene: 5. The CDR3 here is CASSRDRAIYGYTF. CDR3 nucleotides: TGTGCCAGCAGTCGGGACAGGGCCATCTATGGCTACACCTTC.

The sample holds one count of this clone. The chain joins TRBV2 to TRBJ1-5; D uncertain. Between the trimmed V and J ends, which lost 3 bases and 7 bases, there was a span of 10 bases. CDR1 is SNHLY, CDR2 FYNNEI, per germline. This CDR3 is 13 amino acids long. The CDR3 coding sequence is TGTGCCAGCAGTGATTTTCGCGGGCAGCCCCAGCATTTT. This gives the protein CASSDFRGQPQHF. The entire variable domain, with the rest obtained from reference TRBV2 and TRBJ1-5, is as follows: EPEVTQTPSHQVTQMGQEVILRCVPISNHLYFYWYRQILGQKVEFLVSFYNNEISEKSEIFDDQFSVERPDGSNFTLKIRSTKLEDSAMYFCASSDFRGQPQHFGDGTRLSIL.

The rearrangement joins TRBV15 to TRBJ2-3; 9 nucleotides align to TRBD1. This CDR3 is built from 16 residues. V was pared by 3 bases and J by 4 bases, with 8 bases of the junction left unmatched. Germline CDR1 reads LNHNV; CDR2 reads YYDKDF (reference sequence). The DNA of the CDR3 is TGTGCCACCAGCAGGGAACCGGGACAGGGACCAGATACGCAGTATTTT. This gives the protein CATSREPGQGPDTQYF.

This clone showed up just once. This chain uses TRBV2 with TRBJ2-5; the match to TRBD1 covers 12 bases. CDR3 length equals 14 residues. J gave up 5 bases and V 8 bases, and 6 bases lay outside the gene matches. Germline V gene lookup returns CDR1 SNHLY and CDR2 FYNNEI. In nucleotides, the CDR3 is TGTGCCAGCCCCGGGACAGGGGGCGGGGAGACCCAGTACTTC. Translating gives CASPGTGGGETQYF. The whole variable domain, remainder taken from reference TRBV2 and TRBJ2-5, is EPEVTQTPSHQVTQMGQEVILRCVPISNHLYFYWYRQILGQKVEFLVSFYNNEISEKSEIFDDQFSVERPDGSNFTLKIRSTKLEDSAMYFCASPGTGGGETQYFGPGTRLLVL.

About this clone: In the same sample, other DNA sequences code for this CDR3. The chain employs TRBV7-9 and TRBJ2-3; 7 nucleotides align to TRBD2. From germline, CDR1 is SEHNR and CDR2 FQNEAQ (reference sequence). The trim removed 10 bases at V and 3 bases at J, leaving 10 bases unmatched. This CDR3 has 14 residues. CDR3 DNA sequence: TGTGCCACTTTAGCGGGTGGAAGTACAGATACGCAGTATTTT. Its translation is CATLAGGSTDTQYF.

The rearrangement joins TRBV5-5 to TRBJ1-2; D possibly corresponds to TRBD1 (6 bases). The CDR3 is made up of 15 amino acids. Trimming left V 4 bases short and J 7 bases short, with 20 bases between. Germline V lookup: CDR1 SGHKS, CDR2 YYEKEE (reference sequence). The CDR3 here is CASSPGRQAVGGYTF. The DNA of the CDR3 is TGTGCCAGCAGCCCAGGTCGACAGGCGGTTGGTGGCTACACCTTC.

The chain links TRBV4-3 to TRBJ2-7; 8 bases map to TRBD2. There are 15 residues in the CDR3. Germline CDR1 and CDR2: LGHNA and YSLEER. J gave up 1 base and V 2 bases, and 4 bases lay outside the gene matches. For the CDR3, the DNA is TGCGCCAGCAGCCAATTGCTAGCGGGTTCCTACGAGCAGTACTTC. It translates to CASSQLLAGSYEQYF.